These T cell receptor beta chains were read from a single sample in a study of blood T cells in healthy people across ages. TCRdb redid the calling of the 5' RACE reads with MiXCR, one entry per CDR3 protein. The data contain some 690,000 distinct CDR3 sequences, approximately 21% of them singletons. Material for sequencing was blood. These receptors originate from a man aged 65-85 years in good health. The CDR3 runs from the conserved cysteine through the conserved F or W. The D gene is left open where the match is weak. The size field is filled for only some rows; it gives once, few, many or a size class.

CDR3 DNA	CDR3 protein	clone size	V gene	J gene	D gene
TGTGCCAGCAGCTTCTCACCGGTTCGACAAGAGACCCAGTACTTC	CASSFSPVRQETQYF	few	TRBV5-5	TRBJ2-5	NA
TGCAGCGTTGAAGTTCGCAGGGATGGCTACACCTTC	CSVEVRRDGYTF	few	TRBV29-1	TRBJ1-2	NA
TGTGCCAGCAGCTTTAGCGGGGGCGACATTCAGTACTTC	CASSFSGGDIQYF	NA	TRBV11-3	TRBJ2-4	TRBD2
TGTGCCAGCAGCCTAGGGACAGGGAGTCGGGTGGCAATCTACAATGAGCAGTTCTTC	CASSLGTGSRVAIYNEQFF	many	TRBV5-5	TRBJ2-1	TRBD1
TGCGCCAGCAATACCGGGACTAGCGGGGCAGATACGCAGTATTTT	CASNTGTSGADTQYF	few	TRBV10-1	TRBJ2-3	TRBD2
TGCGCCAGCAGCCAGGGTAGGGCCCGATGGGGGAATGAGCAGTTCTTC	CASSQGRARWGNEQFF	many	TRBV4-3	TRBJ2-1	NA
TGTGCCAGCAGCTTGGCCCGGGACAGGGGTTCTACTGAAGCTTTCTTT	CASSLARDRGSTEAFF	few	TRBV5-5	TRBJ1-1	TRBD1
TGCGCCAGCAGCCAAAACAGGGTGAACACTGAAGCTTTCTTT	CASSQNRVNTEAFF	few	TRBV4-3	TRBJ1-1	NA
TGTGCCGGCAGTACCCCGGGACAGGGTGTGGAGACCCAGTACTTC	CAGSTPGQGVETQYF	few	TRBV28	TRBJ2-5	TRBD1
TGCGCCAGCAGTGAGTCGGGAGGGAGGAATCAGCCCCAGCATTTT	CASSESGGRNQPQHF	few	TRBV10-2	TRBJ1-5	NA
TGTGCCAGTAGAGGAGGGGGCGGCACCGGGGAGCTGTTTTTT	CASRGGGGTGELFF	NA	TRBV19	TRBJ2-2	NA
TGTGCCAGCAGCTTGACAGGAATCGGGGAGCTGTTTTTT	CASSLTGIGELFF	many	TRBV7-8	TRBJ2-2	NA
TGTGCCAGCAGTGGGGCACTAGCATGGGACAATGAGCAGTTCTTC	CASSGALAWDNEQFF	NA	TRBV2	TRBJ2-1	NA
TGCAGTGCTACTCACTCGGGACACAATGAGCAGTTCTTC	CSATHSGHNEQFF	few	TRBV20-1	TRBJ2-1	NA
TGTGCCAGCAGTGAAAACAGGGCGCCGACTTACGAGCAGTACTTC	CASSENRAPTYEQYF	few	TRBV25-1	TRBJ2-7	NA
TGTGCCAGCAGTCGGAATGAGCAGTTCTTC	CASSRNEQFF	many	TRBV12-3/TRBV12-4	TRBJ2-1	NA
TGTGCCAGCAGCTTAGCCGGGGCTAATCCCTACGAGCAGTACTTC	CASSLAGANPYEQYF	NA	TRBV7-2	TRBJ2-7	NA
TGTGCCAGCAGCGTTAGCGTGACTAGCACAGATACGCAGTATTTT	CASSVSVTSTDTQYF	few	TRBV9	TRBJ2-3	NA
TGTGCCAGCAGCTTAGGGACTAGAGCTTACGAGCAGCACTTC	CASSLGTRAYEQHF	NA	TRBV7-4	TRBJ2-7	TRBD2
TGTGCCAGCAGCCAAGAAGTTAGGGGGCGGTACAATGAGCAGTTCTTC	CASSQEVRGRYNEQFF	NA	TRBV3-1	TRBJ2-1	TRBD1
TGTGCCAGCAGCTTCCCCCATGAAAAACTGTTTTTT	CASSFPHEKLFF	few	TRBV11-2	TRBJ1-4	NA
TGTGCCAGCAGTTTATCGGGATCCGACTCCTTGGGCCAGTACTTC	CASSLSGSDSLGQYF	few	TRBV27	TRBJ2-5	NA
TGTGCCAGCAGCGACAGGGAAATTAGCAATCAGCCCCAGCATTTT	CASSDREISNQPQHF	few	TRBV12-3/TRBV12-4	TRBJ1-5	TRBD1
TGCAGTGCTCCCCTAGCGGGGATCAACACCGGGGAGCTGTTTTTT	CSAPLAGINTGELFF	NA	TRBV20-1	TRBJ2-2	TRBD2
TGCAGTGCTAGGCGGAACTACAATGAGCAGTTCTTC	CSARRNYNEQFF	NA	TRBV20-1	TRBJ2-1	NA
TGTGCCAGCAGTTTTCGAGGGATGGGGGAGCAGTACTTC	CASSFRGMGEQYF	few	TRBV12-3/TRBV12-4	TRBJ2-7	NA
TGCAGTGCTAGTTTAACTAACTATGGCTACACCTTC	CSASLTNYGYTF	NA	TRBV20-1	TRBJ1-2	NA
TGTGCCAGCAGCTTAGAGGCAGGATTGTTAAATGAGCAGTTCTTC	CASSLEAGLLNEQFF	NA	TRBV7-3	TRBJ2-1	NA
TGCGCCAGCAGCCAAGATCGAGGGGCAAGAGATACGCAGTATTTT	CASSQDRGARDTQYF	NA	TRBV4-1	TRBJ2-3	NA
TGTGCCAGCAGCTTAGCGGGCGGGCGGGGCGCATCCTACAATGAGCAGTTCTTC	CASSLAGGRGASYNEQFF	many	TRBV7-8	TRBJ2-1	NA
TGTGCCAGCAGCCAGATAAGCGGGACTAACCACGAGCAGTACTTC	CASSQISGTNHEQYF	NA	TRBV3-1	TRBJ2-7	TRBD2
TGCGCCAGCAGCTCCGCTGCTAGCGGGAATCGAAATGAGCAGTTCTTC	CASSSAASGNRNEQFF	NA	TRBV5-1	TRBJ2-1	TRBD2
TGTGCCAGCAGCTTAGTCGGAGCGGGAGTCGTGAACATTCAGTACTTC	CASSLVGAGVVNIQYF	NA	TRBV7-9	TRBJ2-4	TRBD2
TGTGCCAGCAGCGGGGGAGGAGGCCGGGGGAACACTGAAGCTTTCTTT	CASSGGGGRGNTEAFF	few	TRBV3-1	TRBJ1-1	NA
TGTGCCAGCAGTTACTCGGCCAGTGGGAGAGCTTTCTTT	CASSYSASGRAFF	few	TRBV6-2/TRBV6-3	TRBJ1-1	NA
TGCGCCAGCAGCCATGATGCGGACTTCACAGATACGCAGTATTTT	CASSHDADFTDTQYF	NA	TRBV4-3	TRBJ2-3	NA
TGCGCCAGCAGTCACTTCCCCGAGGACACTGAAGCTTTCTTT	CASSHFPEDTEAFF	NA	TRBV5-1	TRBJ1-1	NA
TGCAGTGCTGGACTTGGAAGCGGTGAAGAACTGTTTTTT	CSAGLGSGEELFF	few	TRBV20-1	TRBJ1-4	NA
TGCGCCAGCAGTCAGATCGGGACAGGCACGGGCAATCAGCCCCAGCATTTT	CASSQIGTGTGNQPQHF	few	TRBV7-2	TRBJ1-5	TRBD1
TGCAGTGCTAAGTGGGGGGGGATGAACACCGGGGAGCTGTTTTTT	CSAKWGGMNTGELFF	NA	TRBV20-1	TRBJ2-2	TRBD2
TGTGCCAGCGGGTGGACCTCGGTCAATGAGCAGTTCTTC	CASGWTSVNEQFF	few	TRBV3-1	TRBJ2-1	NA
TGCGCCAGCAGCCATGGGGGGCGGAAGAATTTC	CASSHGGRKNF	NA	TRBV4-3	TRBJ2-5	NA
TGTGCCAGCAGCTTAGATCGTAGTCAGCCCCAGCATTTT	CASSLDRSQPQHF	NA	TRBV7-9	TRBJ1-5	NA
TGTGCCAGCAGGGACTTTAGGGGGAAGTTGCACGAGCAGTACTTC	CASRDFRGKLHEQYF	few	TRBV5-6	TRBJ2-7	NA
TGTGCCGGCACTTTAAATAGCGGGGGGTCCCAAGAGACCCAGTACTTC	CAGTLNSGGSQETQYF	NA	TRBV28	TRBJ2-5	TRBD2
TGTGCCAGCAGCACCCTAGCGGGGCTCGGGAATGAGCAGTTCTTC	CASSTLAGLGNEQFF	few	TRBV5-5	TRBJ2-1	TRBD2
TGCAGTGCTAGAGCTCCATCTGGAGCAGCGGGAGGGGCCCACAATGAGCAGTTCTTC	CSARAPSGAAGGAHNEQFF	NA	TRBV20-1	TRBJ2-1	TRBD2
TGCGCCAGCAGCTTGATTGGTAACACCGGGGAGCTGTTTTTT	CASSLIGNTGELFF	few	TRBV5-1	TRBJ2-2	NA
TGCGCCAGCAGCTTGGTCCCCCGGGGCGAAAAACTGTTTTTT	CASSLVPRGEKLFF	many	TRBV5-1	TRBJ1-4	NA
TGTGCCAGCAGCTATGTTCCCCCCACCAGCGGCACTGAAGCTTTCTTT	CASSYVPPTSGTEAFF	few	TRBV7-6	TRBJ1-1	NA
TGCGCCAGCAGCTCGGCACCGGGACAGGGGAAACGAGGCTACACCTTC	CASSSAPGQGKRGYTF	few	TRBV5-1	TRBJ1-2	TRBD1
TGTGCCAGCAGCAACCGGGACAGGGACAGGTATTCACCCCTCCACTTT	CASSNRDRDRYSPLHF	few	TRBV21-1	TRBJ1-6	NA
TGCGCCAGTGCCGGGACTAGCGGGAGCGTTTTACCCACAGATACGCAGTATTTT	CASAGTSGSVLPTDTQYF	NA	TRBV5-1	TRBJ2-3	TRBD2
TGTGCCAGCAGCTTACGAGGAACAAGGGGGACTGAAGCTTTCTTT	CASSLRGTRGTEAFF	NA	TRBV7-8	TRBJ1-1	NA
TGCAGTGCTAGACCCTTTTCGGCCTTAAACTCCTACGAGCAGTACTTC	CSARPFSALNSYEQYF	NA	TRBV20-1	TRBJ2-7	NA